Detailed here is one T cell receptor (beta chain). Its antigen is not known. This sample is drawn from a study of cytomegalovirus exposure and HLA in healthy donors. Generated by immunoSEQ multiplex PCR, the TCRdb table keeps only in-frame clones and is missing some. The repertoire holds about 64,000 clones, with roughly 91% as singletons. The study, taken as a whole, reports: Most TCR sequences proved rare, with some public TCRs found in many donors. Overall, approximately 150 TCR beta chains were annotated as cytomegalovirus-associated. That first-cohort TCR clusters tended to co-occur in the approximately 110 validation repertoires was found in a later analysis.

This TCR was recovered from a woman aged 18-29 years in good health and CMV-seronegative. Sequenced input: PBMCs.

The DNA of the CDR3 is TGTGCCAGCAGATGGACAGGTCCCTCCTACGAGCAGTACTTC. It yields the protein CASRWTGPSYEQYF. The chain uses TRBV28 and TRBJ2-7; 7 nucleotides align to TRBD1. The germline V gene encodes CDR1 MDHEN and CDR2 SYDVKM. The CDR3 is made up of 14 amino acids. With V trimmed by 6 bases and J by 0 bases, 5 bases remained unmatched.